The 14 T cell receptor beta chains presented below share a single source sample, sequenced in a study of T-cell memory formation after mild COVID-19 (dated by TCRdb to the early 2020s). Libraries were built with 5' RACE. The data were produced on an Illumina NovaSeq 6000. TCRdb reworked the public reads: Q25 trimming with fastp, MiXCR clone assembly, productive beta chains retained. Records with the same CDR3 protein are collapsed into one entry carrying the most frequent genes and DNA. Present in this sample are about 310,000 distinct CDR3 sequences, 15% to 20% of which were seen just once. The ten largest clones capture 22% of the sample. Sequencing was carried out using PBMCs or a T cell subset sorted from them (not recorded which). The source is a man aged 18-30 years who had mild COVID-19 (a few samples of this study predate the infection). The sample titles of this study are shuffled in the database, so cell type and time point are left out; the donor was told from shared clones.

The chain uses TRBV7-2 and TRBJ1-5; D is unresolved. The CDR3 totals 14 residues. The V and J ends lost 4 bases and 9 bases respectively, with 16 bases between them. The germline V gene has CDR1 SGHTA and CDR2 FQGNSA. In nucleotides, the CDR3 is TGTGCCAGCAGCTCATACGGGGTCGAGGGGCCCCAGCATTTT. Translated: CASSSYGVEGPQHF. The full variable domain, completed using reference TRBV7-2 and TRBJ1-5, is GAGVSQSPSNKVTEKGKDVELRCDPISGHTALYWYRQSLGQGLEFLIYFQGNSAPDKSGLPSDRFSAERTGGSVSTLTIQRTQQEDSAVYLCASSSYGVEGPQHFGDGTRLSIL.

This clonotype was observed a handful of times. J is TRBJ2-3 and V is TRBV5-1, with 8 bases identical to TRBD2. This CDR3 is 16 amino acids long. The germline V gene has CDR1 SGHRS and CDR2 YFSETQ. V shed 4 bases, J shed 5 bases, and the junction held 12 bases outside the gene matches. This CDR3 reads CASSRTTSEGGDTQYF. The DNA for the CDR3 is TGCGCCAGCAGCAGAACGACTAGCGAAGGGGGAGATACGCAGTATTTT.

V gene TRBV11-2 combines with J gene TRBJ2-3; D not resolved. V was trimmed by 5 bases and J by 3 bases, leaving 12 bases between them. Germline CDR1 reads SGHAT; CDR2 reads FQNNGV. The CDR3 covers 14 residues. The CDR3 nucleotides are TGTGCCAGCAGCGCGGACCGGAGTACAGATACGCAGTATTTT. Translation gives CASSADRSTDTQYF.

This clonotype was picked up a small number of times. The rearrangement uses TRBV24-1 and TRBJ2-3; 8 bases align to TRBD2. Looked up from germline, CDR1 is KGHDR and CDR2 is SFDVKD. The CDR3 contains 16 residues. V was pared by 4 bases and J by 2 bases, with 7 bases of the junction left unmatched. CDR3 in DNA: TGTGCCACCAGTGAAGAACGAGCGGGGGCCACAGATACGCAGTATTTT. It translates to CATSEERAGATDTQYF.

This clonotype was observed at least ten times. The chain recombines TRBV5-6 with TRBJ1-1, with TRBD1 matching 7 bases. CDR3 length: 18 amino acids. With V trimmed by 0 bases and J by 5 bases, 16 bases remained unmatched. Germline CDR1 is SGHDT and CDR2 is YYEEEE. The CDR3 here is CASSLALQGRIKRTEAFF. In DNA form, the CDR3 reads TGTGCCAGCAGCTTGGCGTTACAGGGGAGAATTAAAAGGACTGAAGCTTTCTTT.

V gene TRBV4-3 combines with J gene TRBJ1-5; perhaps TRBD1 as D (5 bases). Per germline, CDR1 LGHNA and CDR2 YSLEER. This CDR3 is built from 16 residues. Trimming took off 0 bases at V and 3 bases at J, with 12 bases between the two ends. The DNA for the CDR3 is TGCGCCAGCAGCCAAGATCGGAACAGGTACAATCAGCCCCAGCATTTT. As protein: CASSQDRNRYNQPQHF.

This clonotype was seen only a few times. The chain carries TRBV5-8 and TRBJ1-2, with 7 bases matching TRBD1. The germline V gene has CDR1 SGHTS and CDR2 YDEGEE. The CDR3 runs 14 residues. Trimming at V came to 3 bases and at J to 8 bases, leaving 10 bases not matched to a gene. The CDR3 nucleotides read TGTGCCAGCAGCTACGACAGGGAGCTCCACGGCTACACCTTC. Translation: CASSYDRELHGYTF.

This rearrangement joins TRBV27 to TRBJ2-6, with D hard to call. Germline loops: CDR1 MNHEY, CDR2 SMNVEV (reference sequence). The length of the CDR3 is 14 residues. V shed 1 base and J shed 2 bases, with 3 bases lying between them. CDR3 protein: CASSLWAGANVLTF. The CDR3 coding sequence is TGTGCCAGCAGTTTATGGGCTGGGGCCAACGTCCTGACTTTC.

The rearrangement uses TRBV7-6 and TRBJ1-5, with D possibly matching TRBD1 (5 bases). V shed 3 bases and J shed 5 bases, with 8 bases lying between them. The CDR3 runs 13 residues. The germline CDR1 and CDR2 sequences are SGHVS and FNYEAQ. In nucleotides, the CDR3 is TGTGCCAGCAGCTTGGACACCCATCAGCCCCAGCATTTT. Its protein is CASSLDTHQPQHF.

The chain employs TRBV7-2 and TRBJ2-1, with a possible D match to TRBD2 (6 bases). Per germline, CDR1 SGHTA and CDR2 FQGNSA. The CDR3 runs 15 residues. The V and J ends lost 5 bases and 7 bases respectively, with 18 bases between them. CDR3 sequence (DNA): TGTGCCAGCAGCGTAGGGGCCGGGGGTTTTAATGAGCAGTTCTTC. This translates into CASSVGAGGFNEQFF.

This clonotype was counted only a few times. J is TRBJ2-6 and V is TRBV12-3 or TRBV12-4, with no clear D. CDR3 length equals 14 residues. Trimming shortened V by 6 bases and J by 0 bases, and 6 bases separated the two germline ends. The CDR3 loop is CASRTDSGANVLTF. The CDR3, as DNA: TGTGCCAGCAGAACGGACTCTGGGGCCAACGTCCTGACTTTC.

The gene calls are TRBV27 and TRBJ2-2, with TRBD2 identical over 11 bases. The length of the CDR3 is 18 residues. V shed 5 bases, J shed 2 bases, and the junction held 10 bases outside the gene matches. Germline V gives CDR1 MNHEY, CDR2 SMNVEV (reference sequence). The CDR3 protein is CASSPYPSGGINTGELFF. CDR3 DNA: TGTGCCAGCAGTCCCTACCCTAGCGGGGGGATTAACACCGGGGAGCTGTTTTTT.

This chain uses TRBV5-6 with TRBJ2-3; possible D gene TRBD1, 6 bases. The CDR3 has 12 amino acids. With 1 base removed from V and 7 bases from J, the gap between germline ends came to 7 bases. CDR1 and CDR2 (germline): SGHDT, YYEEEE. The chain's CDR3 is CASSLWGHTQYF. As DNA, the CDR3 is TGTGCCAGCAGCTTGTGGGGGCATACGCAGTATTTT.

This clonotype turned up a few times. The chain employs TRBV7-9 and TRBJ2-1, with D perhaps given as TRBD1 or TRBD2 (5 bases each). CDR3 length: 16 residues. The V end lost 5 bases, the J end lost 1 base, and 15 bases lay between the germline ends. Germline V gene data show CDR1 as SEHNR and CDR2 as FQNEAQ (reference sequence). The CDR3 nucleotides read TGTGCCAGCAGCCCACCCGGGGCGAGATCCTACAATGAGCAGTTCTTC. This codes for CASSPPGARSYNEQFF.